This entry describes one TCR beta chain. Its antigen is unidentified. Sequencing used immunoSEQ multiplex PCR; TCRdb keeps in-frame clones, though not all of them. This table holds approximately 1.5 million clones, 95% to 99% found once. This sample was included in a study of shared clonotypes between healthy human individuals. On the study more broadly: The people who gave samples were a couple of women and a few men aged 18 to 49. Points from the study as a whole: Clonotypes that were shared across a handful of donors made up around 5% of naive CD4 clonotypes. The represented genetic and exposure-history diversity was limited by the small number of donors.

Germline V lookup: CDR1 SGHRS, CDR2 YFSETQ. J was trimmed by 0 bases and V by 1 base; bases with no gene match: 4. CDR3 length: 16 residues. The TCR was taken from a young man in good health. Sample: naive CD4+ T cells sorted from blood. Subset given: CD45RA+ positively selected. The rearrangement joins TRBV5-1 to TRBJ2-3, with 8 nucleotides matching TRBD2. The CDR3 DNA sequence: TGCGCCAGCAGCTTGCCGACTAGCGCTAGCACAGATACGCAGTATTTT. Residues: CASSLPTSASTDTQYF.